The 20 T cell receptor beta chains given below trace back to one sample, sequenced in a study of blood T cells in healthy people across ages. The authors ran a second PCR of roughly 6 to 11 cycles using a sample-barcoded 5' primer and a J-beta primer mix. TCRdb reprocessed the 5' RACE reads via MiXCR and lists one record per CDR3 protein. Of 780,000 or so distinct CDR3 sequences listed, roughly 25% are singletons. These data were also reused for a study on T cells of mothers and their children.

The specimen sequenced was blood. Every receptor here comes from a boy between 10 and 17 years old in good health.

This sequence joins TRBV5-6 and TRBJ1-4; possibly TRBD1 for D (5 bases). The CDR3 extends over 15 amino acids. CDR1 is SGHDT, CDR2 YYEEEE, per germline. Between the trimmed V and J ends, which lost 2 bases and 6 bases, there was a span of 14 bases. CDR3 sequence (DNA): TGTGCCAGCAGCTTTGGGGCGGGCGGTCATGAAAAACTGTTTTTT. This translates into CASSFGAGGHEKLFF.

This clonotype was recorded at least ten times. The chain carries TRBV4-3 and TRBJ2-7, with D uncertain. Trimming stripped 0 bases from V and 6 bases from J, with 12 bases between. CDR1 is LGHNA, CDR2 YSLEER, per germline. This CDR3 spans 14 amino acids. CDR3 region: CASSQDFPQSEQYF. The CDR3 DNA is TGCGCCAGCAGCCAAGACTTCCCGCAGTCCGAGCAGTACTTC.

The CDR3 loop reads CSVGQGASYEQYF. CDR3 sequence (DNA): TGCAGCGTTGGGCAGGGGGCCTCCTACGAGCAGTACTTC. V and J are TRBV29-1 and TRBJ2-1; 8 bases agree with TRBD1. The J call could be wrong; TRBJ2-7 is a better fit for the DNA end. The CDR3 totals 13 residues. Germline V CDR1 and CDR2: SQVTM, ANQGSEA.

The rearrangement links TRBV5-1 to TRBJ1-1; D remains ambiguous. This CDR3 contains 15 residues. Germline-derived CDR1 and CDR2 are SGHRS and YFSETQ. Trimming cost V 4 bases and J 1 base, with 14 bases left between them. The CDR3: CASSGPQVSNTEAFF. For the CDR3, the DNA is TGCGCCAGCAGCGGCCCCCAGGTGTCGAACACTGAAGCTTTCTTT.

The sample holds one count of this clonotype. The rearrangement links TRBV5-1 to TRBJ1-2, with D perhaps TRBD1 (6 bases). V shed 3 bases and J shed 1 base, with 16 bases lying between them. Germline values: CDR1 SGHRS, CDR2 YFSETQ. CDR3 length equals 16 residues. As DNA, the CDR3 is TGCGCCAGCAGCTCGGGGGCGGCACCGGATAACTATGGCTACACCTTC. It is translated as CASSSGAAPDNYGYTF.

The chain links TRBV12-3 or TRBV12-4 to TRBJ2-1; 8 bases map to TRBD1. This CDR3 has 18 residues. V lost 1 base, J lost 0 bases, and 8 bases stayed unmatched. The CDR3 spells CASSLESGGVSSYNEQFF. The CDR3 region has the DNA TGTGCCAGCAGTTTAGAGTCAGGGGGCGTGAGCTCCTACAATGAGCAGTTCTTC.

This clonotype occurred a few times. The chain employs TRBV7-6 and TRBJ2-5; D is possibly TRBD2 (5 bases). Trimming left V 6 bases short and J 4 bases short, with 12 bases between. CDR1 SGHVS and CDR2 FNYEAQ come from the germline V gene. The CDR3 runs 13 residues. The CDR3 nucleotides read TGTGCCAGCAGGCCGCCACGGGGAGAGACCCAGTACTTC. This gives the protein CASRPPRGETQYF. The full variable domain, in which reference TRBV7-6 and TRBJ2-5 provide the parts outside the CDR3, is GAGVSQSPRYKVTKRGQDVALRCDPISGHVSLYWYRQALGQGPEFLTYFNYEAQQDKSGLPNDRFSAERPEGSISTLTIQRTEQRDSAMYRCASRPPRGETQYFGPGTRLLVL.

This clonotype was counted a few times. Germline and junction disagree at one end, which may indicate a read error. The chain is built from TRBV15 and TRBJ2-7, with TRBD2 as a possible D gene (6 bases). This CDR3 spans 14 amino acids. The germline V gene has CDR1 LNHNV and CDR2 YYDKDF (reference sequence). CDR3 bases: TGTGCCACCAGCAGAGCGACTAGGTCCTACGAGCAGCACTTC. Its translation is CATSRATRSYEQHF.

This chain uses TRBV29-1 with TRBJ2-5; no clear D gene. CDR3 size: 16 residues. V shed 0 bases and J shed 5 bases, with 19 bases lying between them. In germline, CDR1 is SQVTM, CDR2 ANQGSEA. CDR3 coding DNA: TGCAGCGTTGAAGATCCCGAGTTTGGCCAGAGGGAGACCCAGTACTTC. Amino acids: CSVEDPEFGQRETQYF.

This clonotype has more than one count but fewer than ten. The chain recombines TRBV7-9 with TRBJ2-5; the D gene is possibly TRBD1 (6 bases). Germline V lookup: CDR1 SEHNR, CDR2 FQNEAQ (reference sequence). Trimming removed 5 bases at V and 14 bases at J, with 21 bases between. There are 13 residues in the CDR3. CDR3 bases: TGTGCCAGCAGCCATGCCGGACAGCCAAGGATATACTTC. Protein product: CASSHAGQPRIYF.

This clonotype was recorded a few times. This chain connects TRBV27 to TRBJ2-5, with 11 bases lining up with TRBD1. This CDR3 comprises 15 residues. V lost 6 bases, J lost 2 bases, and 5 bases stayed unmatched. CDR1 and CDR2 from the germline V gene are MNHEY and SMNVEV (reference sequence). The CDR3 DNA reads TGTGCCAGCAGGCCGGACAGGGGGCGTCAAGAGACCCAGTACTTC. Amino acid sequence: CASRPDRGRQETQYF.

With respect to this clonotype: Sequence at one end of the junction differs from germline and may be a read error. The gene calls are TRBV4-3 and TRBJ2-1; 7 bases fit TRBD2. CDR3 length equals 16 residues. CDR1 and CDR2 (germline): LGHNA, YSLEER. The CDR3 sequence is CASSQDERGSYYEQFF. The CDR3 coding sequence is TGCGCCAGCAGCCAAGATGAGCGGGGCTCCTACTATGAGCAGTTCTTC.

This clonotype was observed a handful of times. The CDR3 nucleotides are TGTGCCAGCAGCTTAGGACAGCACCAGTACTTC. Translation gives CASSLGQHQYF. The chain couples TRBV11-2 to TRBJ2-5, with TRBD1 as a possible D gene (5 bases). The CDR3 runs to 11 residues. V was cut by 1 base and J by 10 bases, with 7 bases left in between. CDR1 is SGHAT and CDR2 is FQNNGV in the germline V gene.

The chain combines TRBV4-1 with TRBJ1-1; TRBD1 matches at 7 bases. Germline loops: CDR1 MGHRA, CDR2 YSYEKL. V lost 4 bases, J lost 0 bases, and 8 bases stayed unmatched. This CDR3 is 16 amino acids long. The CDR3: CASSRGPGQMNTEAFF. DNA of the CDR3: TGCGCCAGCAGCCGAGGACCGGGACAGATGAACACTGAAGCTTTCTTT.

This clonotype has more than one count but fewer than ten. The CDR3 DNA follows: TGTGCCAGCAGTGAACTTGGCCAGGGTCTAGAGACCCAGTACTTC. Translation gives CASSELGQGLETQYF. The gene calls are TRBV2 and TRBJ2-5, with a possible D match to TRBD1 (5 bases). V was shortened by 2 bases and J by 4 bases, with 14 bases between the two germline ends. CDR3 length equals 15 residues. The germline V gene encodes CDR1 SNHLY and CDR2 FYNNEI.

This clonotype was counted only a few times. The rearrangement joins TRBV9 to TRBJ2-7; D is perhaps TRBD2 (5 bases). The germline CDR1 and CDR2 sequences are SGDLS and YYNGEE. The CDR3 runs to 14 residues. Trimming pared 0 bases from V and 9 bases from J, leaving 16 bases between. In DNA, the CDR3 is TGTGCCAGCAGCGTAGTTCCAGAGGGTGACGGGCAGTACTTC. Translated, it gives CASSVVPEGDGQYF. The full variable domain, rest sourced from reference TRBV9 and TRBJ2-7, is DSGVTQTPKHLITATGQRVTLRCSPRSGDLSVYWYQQSLDQGLQFLIQYYNGEERAKGNILERFSAQQFPDLHSELNLSSLELGDSALYFCASSVVPEGDGQYFGPGTRLTVT.

This clonotype was picked up a small number of times. This chain uses TRBV9 with TRBJ2-1, with D hard to call. This CDR3 is built from 14 residues. Trimming shortened V by 0 bases and J by 0 bases, and 4 bases separated the two germline ends. Germline V gene sequence: CDR1 SGDLS, CDR2 YYNGEE. CDR3 nucleotide sequence: TGTGCCAGCAGCGTAGGTAGCTCCTACAATGAGCAGTTCTTC. This sequence encodes CASSVGSSYNEQFF.

This clonotype was detected only a few times. The chain joins TRBV12-3 or TRBV12-4 to TRBJ1-2, with D perhaps matching TRBD1 (5 bases). Deletions cut 1 base from V and 7 bases from J, with 10 bases between. There are 13 residues in the CDR3. The CDR3 DNA reads TGTGCCAGCAGTTTAGTTCAGGGCTCTGGCTACACCTTC. Translation gives CASSLVQGSGYTF.

A few counts support this clonotype. The gene calls are TRBV4-3 and TRBJ2-1; the D call may be TRBD1 or TRBD2 (6 bases each). The J call could be wrong; TRBJ2-5 is a better fit for the DNA end. This CDR3 has 16 amino acids. Germline V gene sequence: CDR1 LGHNA, CDR2 YSLEER. The CDR3 DNA is TGCGCCAGCAGCCAAGAGTATCGGGGGCTGGGGGAGACCCAGTACTTC. Its translation: CASSQEYRGLGETQYF.

The CDR3 here is CASASLTSGTYEQYF. CDR3 coding DNA: TGTGCCAGCGCCTCCTTGACTAGCGGGACCTACGAGCAGTACTTC. The chain employs TRBV27 and TRBJ2-7; 11 bases agree with TRBD2. The CDR3 consists of 15 residues. J gave up 2 bases and V 8 bases, and 8 bases lay outside the gene matches. Germline loops: CDR1 MNHEY, CDR2 SMNVEV (reference sequence).